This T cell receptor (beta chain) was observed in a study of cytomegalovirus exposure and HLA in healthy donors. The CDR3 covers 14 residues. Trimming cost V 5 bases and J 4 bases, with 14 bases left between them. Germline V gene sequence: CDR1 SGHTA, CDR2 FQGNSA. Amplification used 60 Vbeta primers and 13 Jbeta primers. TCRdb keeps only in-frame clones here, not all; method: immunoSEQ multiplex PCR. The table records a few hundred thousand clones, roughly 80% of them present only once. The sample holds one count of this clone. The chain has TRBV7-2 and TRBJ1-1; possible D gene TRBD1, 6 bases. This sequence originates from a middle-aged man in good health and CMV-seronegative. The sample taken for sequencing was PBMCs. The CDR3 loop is CASSVTGRVTEAFF. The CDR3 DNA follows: TGTGCCAGCAGCGTTACAGGGAGAGTCACTGAAGCTTTCTTT.